The T cell receptor (beta chain) under discussion was sequenced for a study of blood T cell repertoires in COVID-19. Study-wide context: COVID-19 samples, acute and convalescent, were from the United States, Italy and Spain.

This CDR3 region has 13 residues. Per germline, CDR1 SQVTM and CDR2 ANQGSEA. V shed 6 bases, J shed 3 bases, and the junction held 3 bases outside the gene matches. TCRdb's table, derived via immunoSEQ multiplex PCR, lists solely in-frame clones and lacks some. The sample lists roughly 150,000 clones; roughly 80% were seen once. The clonotype originates from a man aged 65 to 85 with active or convalescent COVID-19. The V and J genes are TRBV29-1 and TRBJ1-4; TRBD1 matches 8 bases. Sequencing used peripheral blood. As DNA, the CDR3 is TGCAGCGTGGAACAGGGGGCTAATGAAAAACTGTTTTTT. This translates into CSVEQGANEKLFF.